A single sample gave rise to the 5 T cell receptor beta chains below, sequenced in a study of T cell clonality in common variable immunodeficiency. Produced via immunoSEQ multiplex PCR; TCRdb's table is partial and in-frame only. Sampling found fewer than 50,000 clones, none seen once. Sample: peripheral blood mononuclear cells. The receptors were sampled from a person aged 18-70 years in good health.

This clone was seen at least ten times. Read coverage stops 3 residues before the CDR3 terminus; the germline J gene supplies the remainder. The chain has TRBV19 and TRBJ2-2; 9 bases match TRBD1. This CDR3 is built from 18 residues. The J segment lost 4 bases and the V segment lost 6 bases, leaving 15 bases of the junction unmatched. Germline CDR1 is LNHDA and CDR2 is SQIVND (reference sequence). CDR3 DNA, as far as it was read: TGTGCCAGTAGCCGCTGGACAGGGGCTTTAGTGAGCACCGGGGAG. Translating gives CASSRWTGALVSTGE. The full CDR3 reads CASSRWTGALVSTGELFF. The full variable domain, completed using reference TRBV19 and TRBJ2-2, is DGGITQSPKYLFRKEGQNVTLSCEQNLNHDAMYWYRQDPGQGLRLIYYSQIVNDFQKGDIAEGYSVSREKKESFPLTVTSAQKNPTAFYLCASSRWTGALVSTGELFFGEGSRLTVL.

In this sample, this clone turned up many times. From the germline J gene comes the end of the CDR3, since the read stops 3 residues before it. This chain links TRBV5-1 with TRBJ1-1; unclear D gene. Looked up from germline, CDR1 is SGHRS and CDR2 is YFSETQ. There are 15 residues in the CDR3. The V and J ends lost 1 base and 1 base respectively, with 11 bases between them. The sequenced CDR3 bases are TGCGCCAGCAGCTTGAACGGTGTCGGGAACACTGAA. Its translation is CASSLNGVGNTE. The entire CDR3 sequence reads CASSLNGVGNTEAFF.

In this sample, this clone turned up many times. The read gets to within 3 residues of the CDR3 end, and the germline J gene fills in the rest. The genes are TRBV28 and TRBJ2-3; no clear D. CDR3 size: 13 residues. Germline V gives CDR1 MDHEN, CDR2 SYDVKM. The ends were cut back, 7 bases at V and 4 bases at J, with 12 bases in the middle. The CDR3 is CASTSALSDTQYF. CDR3 DNA (partial): TGTGCCAGCACGTCAGCGCTCTCAGATACG.

This clone was seen ten or more times. The CDR3 extends 3 residues past the end of the read, so its final part is completed from the germline J gene. The chain has TRBV20-1 and TRBJ2-7; 9 bases fit TRBD2. With 2 bases clipped from V and 3 bases from J, the junction kept 5 bases outside the gene matches. The CDR3 covers 14 residues. CDR1 and CDR2 from the germline V gene are DFQATT and SNEGSKA (reference sequence). CDR3 bases read: TGCAGTGCTAGATCAGCGGGAGGTTTCTACGAG. Its protein product is CSARSAGGFYE. The whole CDR3 is CSARSAGGFYEQYF.

This clone occurred a few times. A read error may explain this, as a much larger clone is one base away. Read sequence stops 3 residues before the CDR3 end, and the germline J gene provides the missing end. Other DNA sequences in this sample translate to the same CDR3. V and J are TRBV6-2 or TRBV6-3 and TRBJ1-3, with a tentative D call TRBD1 (5 bases). The CDR3 is made up of 17 amino acids. CDR1 and CDR2 from the germline V gene are MNHEY and SVGEGT. Partial CDR3 DNA: TGTGCCAGCAGTTTCGCCGGGGGGGTGAGATCTGGAAACACA. Translating gives CASSFAGGVRSGNT. The CDR3 in its entirety is CASSFAGGVRSGNTIYF.